The subject of this entry is one T cell receptor (beta chain). Its antigen is unknown. Per-base quality was not reported, and no clone a single base away is much larger than it. CD8 naive samples were obtained by positive selection for CCR7 among CD45RO-negative cells, yielding a CD45RA+CCR7+ population from which TemRA cells were excluded. The donors were healthy, HIV-negative adults with no recently reported acute infections or vaccinations. Every donor was a Caucasian adult residing in Nashville, Tennessee, USA. After blood collection by leukapheresis, PBMCs were isolated using Ficoll-Histopaque density gradient centrifugation and then cryopreserved in the vapor phase of liquid nitrogen. Purity and quantity of every magnetically sorted T cell population were checked by analytical flow cytometry. Genomic DNA was isolated from each sorted fraction and quantified by UV absorbance on a Nanodrop 2000c.

Its CDR3 holds 14 amino acids, cysteine through phenylalanine. The kept DNA is CDR3 alone, 42 bases in frame from the first base. V trim: 5 bases; J trim: 9 bases; unmatched bases: 3. Per the germline V gene, SGHTA is the CDR1 and FQGTGA is the CDR2. The data belong to a study of shared clonotypes between healthy human individuals (dated by TCRdb to 2020 to 2022). Broadly, across the study: Three men and a couple of women, aged 18 to 49 years, made up the cohort. For each donor, CD4 naive and CD4 memory were each given three plates, CD8 naive was given two plates, and CD8 memory was given one plate. The study deeply sequenced blood TCR repertoires of roughly five healthy adults to estimate repertoire size and the extent of clonotype sharing between individuals. Libraries were prepared and TCR repertoires were sequenced by different laboratories using diverse techniques, in order to increase sequencing depth and limit assay-specific biases. Between about 0.94 and 8.9 billion PBMCs per donor were obtained by leukapheresis.

Using the deep immunoSEQ assay, TCR CDR3 regions were amplified from genomic DNA by multiplex PCR. For each cell subset, the extracted genomic DNA was distributed evenly across all wells of several immunoSEQ 96-well plates, and each plate served as one replicate. Each replicate PCR for sorted subsets received roughly 0.2 ug genomic DNA, equal to roughly 33,000 T cell genomes. The purified libraries were quantified using a Qubit 3.0 fluorometer, sized with a Bioanalyzer 2100, and then quantified again using the KAPA Library Quantification kit. A separate single-read 150-cycle Illumina NextSeq 550 flow cell was used to sequence each immunoSEQ 96-well plate. As for the authors' bioinformatics: The immunoSEQ output contained only junctional sequences without quality scores, so filtering could not match that applied to full-length reads. To assign V/J genes and CDR3, sequences were annotated using PyIR, a Python wrapper for IgBLAST v1.9, with IMGT germline references. Reads were filtered out if the reads had weak V/J assignments (E-value above 1e-6), no CDR3, stop codons, out-of-frame junctions, or ambiguous translated residues. V3J clonotypes were defined as sequences sharing the same inferred V gene, J gene, and CDR3 amino acid sequence. The percentage overlap between two repertoires was calculated by dividing the number of shared unique clonotypes by the size of the smaller repertoire. Three approaches were used to assess repertoire richness: RTK rarefaction, the Chao1 estimator, and Recon v2.1 estimates of unobserved clonotypes. For all TCRbeta clonotypes obtained by the gDNA method from a few donors, generation probabilities were computed with OLGA. TCRdb's version of the immuneACCESS table is confined to in-frame rearrangements and falls short of the full clone set. An unresolved V gene accounts for under half of the shortfall where checked; the remainder is of unknown origin. V, J and clone size were drawn from that table, and D and trimming were deduced from the DNA. Counted in this sample were hundreds of thousands of clones; nearly 95% of them appeared once. In total, the top ten clones hold about 25% of the sample.

General conclusions and limits of the study: Incomplete sequencing was indicated by rarefaction of sorted-subset datasets, despite the large sequencing depth. Only blood was sampled, and tissue TCR repertoires likely differ from those in blood. Naive subsets generally had larger estimated clonotype richness than memory subsets did. Clonotypes shared by all four sorted-subset donors showed higher generation probabilities than non-shared clonotypes. Across a handful of donors, roughly 5% of naive CD4, approximately 3.5% of naive CD8, approximately 2.5% of memory CD4, and approximately 0.4% of memory CD8 clonotypes were shared. Because the study included a small number of donors, the genetic and exposure-history diversity represented was limited. Pairwise subsampling indicated that sequencing depth was expected to affect the degree of clonotype sharing among donors.

This clonotype was obtained from a man aged 25 to 45 in good health. Material for sequencing was naive CD8+ T cells sorted from blood. The cell subset or site label, read with the paper, signifies: CD45RA+CCR7+. The chain joins TRBV7-3 to TRBJ2-1; 14 bases in the middle match TRBD2. The CDR3 sequence is CASSGLAGGPEQFF. The DNA is as follows: TGTGCCAGCAGCGGACTAGCGGGAGGCCCTGAGCAGTTCTTC. When the CDR3 is completed using the reference TRBV7-3 and TRBJ2-1 genes on either side, the full variable domain is GAGVSQTPSNKVTEKGKYVELRCDPISGHTALYWYRQSLGQGPEFLIYFQGTGAADDSGLPNDRFFAVRPEGSVSTLKIQRTERGDSAVYLCASSGLAGGPEQFFGPGTRLTVL.